This T cell receptor beta chain was retrieved from a study of blood T cell repertoires in COVID-19. Only in-frame clones appear in the TCRdb table, and some are missing; sequencing was by immunoSEQ multiplex PCR. The table shows approximately 260,000 clones, with around 90% occurring only once. CDR3 length: 16 residues. V trimming: 4 bases; J trimming: 1 base; junction bases outside the gene matches: 9. The V gene's germline CDR1 is SGHDT and CDR2 YYEEEE. The origin of this receptor is a woman aged 60-75 years with COVID-19, enrolled during active disease. J is TRBJ1-1 and V is TRBV5-6; 8 bases are shared with TRBD1. Sequenced material: peripheral blood. Written as DNA, the CDR3 is TGTGCCAGCAGCCGGGACAGGATCACTCGGAACACTGAAGCTTTCTTT. Its protein is CASSRDRITRNTEAFF.